One and the same sample provided the 5 T cell receptor beta chains below, sequenced in a study of T cells in Graves' hyperthyroidism and ophthalmopathy. TCR beta CDR3 region amplification was performed from RNA transcripts. TCR CDR3 underwent first-round RT-PCR with the HTBI primer set. A single record per CDR3 protein comes from TCRdb applying MiXCR to the multiplex PCR reads. Here the sample spans around 250,000 distinct CDR3 sequences, approximately 14% being singletons. Sample: blood. The receptors were sampled from a woman aged 40 to 50 with Graves' hyperthyroidism that later progressed to Graves' ophthalmopathy.

Details on this clonotype: This may arise from a read error, as a much more abundant clone is one base away. The chain carries TRBV28 and TRBJ2-7, with a weak D call TRBD2 (6 bases). CDR1 is MDHEN and CDR2 is SYDVKM in the germline V gene. The CDR3 has 12 residues. CDR3 amino acids: CTSRTGLYEQYF. The CDR3 nucleotides read TGTACCAGCAGAACGGGACTTTACGAGCAGTACTTC.

This clonotype was seen ten or more times. The V call is TRBV15, the J call TRBJ2-2, with 9 nucleotides matching TRBD2. Germline lookup yields CDR1 LNHNV and CDR2 YYDKDF (reference sequence). The CDR3 totals 18 residues. With 1 base clipped from V and 5 bases from J, the junction kept 11 bases outside the gene matches. The chain's CDR3 is CATSRAYAVSGSTGELFF. The CDR3, as DNA: TGTGCCACCAGCAGAGCCTACGCTGTTAGCGGGAGTACCGGGGAGCTGTTTTTT. The full variable domain, completed using reference TRBV15 and TRBJ2-2, is DAMVIQNPRYQVTQFGKPVTLSCSQTLNHNVMYWYQQKSSQAPKLLFHYYDKDFNNEADTPDNFQSRRPNTSFCFLDIRSPGLGDTAMYLCATSRAYAVSGSTGELFFGEGSRLTVL.

Ten or more counts support this clonotype. The V and J genes are TRBV11-3 and TRBJ2-1, with a possible D match to TRBD2 (6 bases). The germline CDR1 and CDR2 sequences are SGHNT and YENEEA. The ends were cut back, 4 bases at V and 6 bases at J, with 19 bases in the middle. CDR3 length: 16 amino acids. The CDR3 DNA reads as TGTGCCAGCAGCTCGCTCTCTCTGACTAGTGGCAATGAGCAGTTCTTC. It is translated as CASSSLSLTSGNEQFF. Together with reference TRBV11-3 and TRBJ2-1, the CDR3 gives the full variable domain: EAGVVQSPRYKIIEKKQPVAFWCNPISGHNTLYWYLQNLGQGPELLIRYENEEAVDDSQLPKDRFSAERLKGVDSTLKIQPAELGDSAVYLCASSSLSLTSGNEQFFGPGTRLTVL.

This clonotype was counted many times. This sequence joins TRBV28 and TRBJ2-2; possible D gene TRBD2, 6 bases. Germline assignment: CDR1 MDHEN and CDR2 SYDVKM. The CDR3 extends over 16 amino acids. V shed 7 bases and J shed 7 bases, with 22 bases lying between them. The CDR3, as DNA: TGTGCCAGCATCCGGTTAGCCTCCGGGGGTGGCGGGGAGCTGTTTTTT. Protein product: CASIRLASGGGGELFF. Full variable domain (rest looked up from reference TRBV28 and TRBJ2-2): DVKVTQSSRYLVKRTGEKVFLECVQDMDHENMFWYRQDPGLGLRLIYFSYDVKMKEKGDIPEGYSVSREKKERFSLILESASTNQTSMYLCASIRLASGGGGELFFGEGSRLTVL.

This clonotype was observed many times. CDR3 coding DNA: TGTGCCAGCAGCCTCGCCGGGTCTATGAACACTGAAGCTTTCTTT. Translation gives CASSLAGSMNTEAFF. The chain joins TRBV7-3 to TRBJ1-1; D is ambiguous. With 5 bases removed from V and 0 bases from J, the gap between germline ends came to 13 bases. This CDR3 is 15 amino acids long. Germline CDR1 is SGHTA and CDR2 is FQGTGA.